This T cell receptor (beta chain) is from a study of T cells in Graves' hyperthyroidism and ophthalmopathy. In this sample, this clonotype turned up many times. In germline, CDR1 is SGHNT, CDR2 YYREEE (reference sequence). This CDR3 is built from 14 residues. V was pared by 0 bases and J by 4 bases, with 2 bases of the junction left unmatched. Amplification of TCR beta CDR3 regions used RNA as the template. TCR CDR3 regions were first amplified by RT-PCR with HTBI primers. TCRdb ran MiXCR on the multiplex PCR reads and lists one entry per CDR3 protein. The data show roughly 500,000 distinct CDR3 sequences, with over 45% seen just once and around 47% held by the top ten.

V is TRBV5-4 and J is TRBJ1-2, with 8 positions matching TRBD1. The specimen sequenced was peripheral blood or thyroid tissue (not recorded which). The sequence came from an adult woman with Graves' disease, either hyperthyroidism or ophthalmopathy (not recorded which). The DNA of the CDR3 is TGTGCCAGCAGCTTGGAGACAGGGGTCTATGGCTACACCTTC. This gives the protein CASSLETGVYGYTF.